These 8 T cell receptor beta chains share one sample of origin, sequenced in a study of T-cell memory formation after mild COVID-19. TCRdb ran MiXCR on the 5' RACE reads and lists one entry per CDR3 protein. The repertoire holds approximately 560,000 distinct CDR3 sequences, roughly 17% seen once, with just over 8% in the top ten. The source material was PBMCs or a T cell subset sorted from them (not recorded which). The source of these receptors is an adult woman who had mild COVID-19 (a few samples of this study predate the infection). Cell type and time point are not known.

This clonotype has a handful of counts. DNA of the CDR3: TGTGCCAGCAGCAAACGGACAGGGGAAGGCGCTGAAGCTTTCTTT. This translates into CASSKRTGEGAEAFF. The chain uses TRBV5-6 and TRBJ1-1, with 9 bases lining up with TRBD1. The germline CDR1 and CDR2 sequences are SGHDT and YYEEEE. The CDR3 length is 15 residues. V was clipped by 4 bases and J by 6 bases; unmatched bases: 10.

In its sample, this clonotype was seen a few times. The gene calls are TRBV7-2 and TRBJ2-1, with D possibly TRBD2 on 5 matching bases. CDR1 and CDR2 from the germline V gene are SGHTA and FQGNSA. The CDR3 runs to 15 residues. Trimming took off 0 bases at V and 4 bases at J, with 10 bases between the two ends. The CDR3 DNA reads as TGTGCCAGCAGCTTAGCAGCCCTAGCATACAATGAGCAGTTCTTC. Amino acid sequence: CASSLAALAYNEQFF.

This clonotype has a handful of counts. The genes are TRBV29-1 and TRBJ2-5; 7 bases map to TRBD1. V lost 3 bases, J lost 1 base, and 8 bases stayed unmatched. Germline loops: CDR1 SQVTM, CDR2 ANQGSEA. The CDR3 consists of 15 residues. The CDR3 nucleotides are TGCAGCGTTGACCCGGAGACAGGGACCCAAGAGACCCAGTACTTC. Protein: CSVDPETGTQETQYF.

This clonotype has just a few counts. The CDR3 DNA is TGTGCCACCAGCAGAGGGAGAGGGTACAATCAGCCCCAGCATTTT. Translation gives CATSRGRGYNQPQHF. V and J are TRBV15 and TRBJ1-5; D is uncertain. This CDR3 comprises 15 residues. The germline CDR1 and CDR2 sequences are LNHNV and YYDKDF (reference sequence). V was clipped by 1 base and J by 3 bases, with 10 bases between them.

This clonotype was seen only a few times. This chain uses TRBV20-1 with TRBJ1-1; D gene uncertain. The CDR3 length is 12 residues. Germline V lookup: CDR1 DFQATT, CDR2 SNEGSKA (reference sequence). V dropped 0 bases and J dropped 10 bases, with 12 bases sitting between them. CDR3: CSARDAPVGAFF. The CDR3, as DNA: TGCAGTGCTAGAGACGCACCTGTAGGAGCTTTCTTT.

This clonotype was counted between two and nine times. The chain has TRBV12-3 or TRBV12-4 and TRBJ1-3; no clear D. Trimming pared 6 bases from V and 6 bases from J, leaving 15 bases between. The CDR3 runs to 14 residues. CDR3 in DNA: TGTGCCAGCAGATTGTCAGTTTTTGAAAACACCATATATTTT. Encoded protein: CASRLSVFENTIYF.

In its sample, this clonotype was seen a few times. V usage is TRBV6-2 or TRBV6-3 and J usage is TRBJ1-1; TRBD1 is a possible D gene (6 bases). Germline loops: CDR1 MNHEY, CDR2 SVGEGT. CDR3 length: 14 amino acids. Trimming took 2 bases from V and 4 from J, leaving 11 bases between them. This chain's CDR3 is CASSYGGGGTEAFF. The CDR3 DNA reads as TGTGCCAGCAGTTACGGGGGGGGCGGCACTGAAGCTTTCTTT.

This sequence joins TRBV6-1 and TRBJ2-2; maybe TRBD2 (5 bases). The V gene lost 5 bases and the J gene lost 2 bases, with 12 bases spanning the gap. The V gene's germline CDR1 is MNHNS and CDR2 SASEGT. This CDR3 has 15 residues. The CDR3 reads CASSPRTRNTGELFF. The CDR3 nucleotides are TGTGCCAGCAGTCCCCGGACTCGCAACACCGGGGAGCTGTTTTTT.